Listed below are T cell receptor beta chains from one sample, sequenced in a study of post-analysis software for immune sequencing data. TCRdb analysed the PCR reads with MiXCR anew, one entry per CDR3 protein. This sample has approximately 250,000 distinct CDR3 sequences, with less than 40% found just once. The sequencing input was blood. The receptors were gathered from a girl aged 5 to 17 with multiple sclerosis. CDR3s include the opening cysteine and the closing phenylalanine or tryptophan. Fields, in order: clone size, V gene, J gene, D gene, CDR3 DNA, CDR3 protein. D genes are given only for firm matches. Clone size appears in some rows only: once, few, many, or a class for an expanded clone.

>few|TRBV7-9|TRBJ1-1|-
TGTGCCAGCAGTCCGGACAGACCGTTTGCCACTGAAGCTTTCTTT
CASSPDRPFATEAFF
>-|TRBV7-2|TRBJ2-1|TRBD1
TGTGCCAGCAGCTATGACAGGGGTGCCTACAATGAACAGTTCTTC
CASSYDRGAYNEQFF
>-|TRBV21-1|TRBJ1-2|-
TGTGCCAGCAGCAAAGTAAACCGAACAAAGCCTCCTAACTATGGCTACACCTTC
CASSKVNRTKPPNYGYTF
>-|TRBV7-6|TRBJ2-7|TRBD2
TGTGCCAGCAGCCTCGAACTAGCGGGAGGGGGTTACGAGCAGTACTTC
CASSLELAGGGYEQYF
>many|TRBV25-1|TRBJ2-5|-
TGTGCCAGCAGTGAATCAGGGCCAGTACAAGAGACCCAGTACTTC
CASSESGPVQETQYF
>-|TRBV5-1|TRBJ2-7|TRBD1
TGCGCCAGCAGCAGGATCACACCGGGACAGGGGGCCTACGAGCAGTACTTC
CASSRITPGQGAYEQYF
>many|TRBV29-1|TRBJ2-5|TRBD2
TGCAGCGTTTCGGGGGGGAGCGGGACGGAAACCCAGTACTTC
CSVSGGSGTETQYF
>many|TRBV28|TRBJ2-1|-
TGTGCCAGCATGGCTCCCGGTAGTGAGCAGTTCTTC
CASMAPGSEQFF
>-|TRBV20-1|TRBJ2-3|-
TGCAGTGCTAGAGATCCAGCAGATACGCAGTATTTT
CSARDPADTQYF
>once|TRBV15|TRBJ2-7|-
TGTGCCACCAGCAGGGACAAGTCCTACGAGCAGTACTTC
CATSRDKSYEQYF
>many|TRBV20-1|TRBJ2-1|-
TGCAGTGCTAGACCCACGACAGGCACCTACAATGAGCAGTTCTTC
CSARPTTGTYNEQFF
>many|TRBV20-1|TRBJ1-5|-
TGCAGTGCTAGCCCCTACGGGGGTGGTAGCAATCAGCCCCAGCATTTT
CSASPYGGGSNQPQHF
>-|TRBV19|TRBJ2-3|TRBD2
TGTGCCAGTAGTATCACTAGCGGGGGGTCTAGCACAGGTACGCAGTATTTT
CASSITSGGSSTGTQYF
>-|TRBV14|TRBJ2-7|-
TGTGCCAGCAGATTCCTGTTCGGGGCCTACGAGCAGTACTTC
CASRFLFGAYEQYF
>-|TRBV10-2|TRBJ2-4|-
TGCGCCTCCTTGGCCCAAGACATTCAGTACTTC
CASLAQDIQYF
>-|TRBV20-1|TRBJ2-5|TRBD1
TGCAGTGCTAGAGCTCTGGGACAGGCCGAAGAGACCCAGTACTTC
CSARALGQAEETQYF
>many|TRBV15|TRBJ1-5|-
TGTGCCACCAGCAGAGATTCGAGGGGAGGCAATCAGCCCCAGCATTTT
CATSRDSRGGNQPQHF
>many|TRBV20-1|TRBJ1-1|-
TGCAGTGCTTCCCCGTGGGGGAACACTGAAGCTTTCTTT
CSASPWGNTEAFF
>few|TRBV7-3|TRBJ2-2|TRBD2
TGTGCCAGCAGCTTAGGCGTCGGGAGGGGTGGCACCGGGGAGCTGTTTTTT
CASSLGVGRGGTGELFF
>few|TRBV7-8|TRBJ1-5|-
TGTGCCAGCAGCTTAACCTTGGGCACTCATCAGCCCCAGCATTTT
CASSLTLGTHQPQHF
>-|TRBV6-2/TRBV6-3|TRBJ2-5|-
TGTGCCAGCAGGGAGTTGGAGACCCAGTACTTC
CASRELETQYF
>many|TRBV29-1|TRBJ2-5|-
TGCAGCGTCCTTAGGGGGGCGGGGCGGCAAGAGACCCAGTACTTC
CSVLRGAGRQETQYF
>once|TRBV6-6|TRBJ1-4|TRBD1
TGTGCCAGCAGTTACCTGGGACAGACCTATGAAAAACTGTTTTTT
CASSYLGQTYEKLFF
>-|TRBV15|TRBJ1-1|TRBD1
TGTGCCACCAGAGCAGGGGGCACTGAAGCTTTCTTT
CATRAGGTEAFF
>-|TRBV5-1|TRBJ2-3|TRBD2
TGCGCCAGCGGGAGCGGGAGAACAGATACGCAGTATTTT
CASGSGRTDTQYF
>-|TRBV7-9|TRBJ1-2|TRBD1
TGTGCCAGCAGCTTAGTTCGGGCAGGGGGCAACTATGGCTACACCTTC
CASSLVRAGGNYGYTF
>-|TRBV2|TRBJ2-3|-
TGTGCCAGCAGTGAACAGGGTCCTAGCACAGATACGCAGTATTTT
CASSEQGPSTDTQYF
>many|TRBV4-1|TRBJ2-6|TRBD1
TGCGCCAGCAGCCCCTGGGACAGAGGCTCTGGGGCCAACGTCCTGACTTTC
CASSPWDRGSGANVLTF
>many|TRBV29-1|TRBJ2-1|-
TGCAGCGTTGGATACAGGCTCTCCTACAATGAGCAGTTCTTC
CSVGYRLSYNEQFF
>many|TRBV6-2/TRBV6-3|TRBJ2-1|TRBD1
TGTGCCAGCAGTTACTCGAGTCAGGGGGCCTCCGAGCAGTTCTTC
CASSYSSQGASEQFF
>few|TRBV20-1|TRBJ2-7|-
TGCAGTGCTAGAGCGGCGGGGGCCCCCTACAATGAGCAGTACTTC
CSARAAGAPYNEQYF
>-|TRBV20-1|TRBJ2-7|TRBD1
TGCAGTGCTTACAGGGGGCGCAGGAGCGAGCAGTACTTC
CSAYRGRRSEQYF
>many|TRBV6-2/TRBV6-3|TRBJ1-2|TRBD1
TGTGCCAGCAGACTTACAGGGGGCGCCGGTGGCTACACCTTC
CASRLTGGAGGYTF
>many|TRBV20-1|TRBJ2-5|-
TGCAGTGCTAGACATCTTAACGTAGACCAAGAGACTCAGTACTTC
CSARHLNVDQETQYF
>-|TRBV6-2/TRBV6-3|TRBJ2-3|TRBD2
TGTGCCAGCAGTTACTCGGGACTAGCGGGAGCAGATACGCAGTATTTT
CASSYSGLAGADTQYF
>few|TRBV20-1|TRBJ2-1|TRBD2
TGCAGTGCTAATACCGGGACTAATCAGGCTGAGCAGTTCTTC
CSANTGTNQAEQFF
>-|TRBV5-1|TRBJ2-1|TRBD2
TGCGCCAGCAGCCTAACTAGCGGTTGGACCTACAATGAGCAGTTCTTC
CASSLTSGWTYNEQFF
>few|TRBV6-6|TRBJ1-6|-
TGTGCCAGCAGTCCCGCCGGGGATTCACCCCTCCACTTT
CASSPAGDSPLHF